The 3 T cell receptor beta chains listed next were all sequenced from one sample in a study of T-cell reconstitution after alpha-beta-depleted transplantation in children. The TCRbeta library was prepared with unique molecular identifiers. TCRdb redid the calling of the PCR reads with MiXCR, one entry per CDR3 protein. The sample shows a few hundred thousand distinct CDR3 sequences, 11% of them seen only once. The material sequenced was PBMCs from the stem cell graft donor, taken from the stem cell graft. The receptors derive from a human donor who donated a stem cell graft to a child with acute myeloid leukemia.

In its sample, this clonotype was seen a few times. This CDR3 is CAITSDRGRDYGYTF. The CDR3 DNA follows: TGTGCCATCACCTCGGACAGGGGGCGCGACTATGGCTACACCTTC. This chain uses TRBV10-3 with TRBJ1-2; 11 bases match TRBD1. J was trimmed by 3 bases and V by 7 bases; bases with no gene match: 7. The germline CDR1 and CDR2 sequences are ENHRY and SYGVKD. The CDR3 runs 15 residues.

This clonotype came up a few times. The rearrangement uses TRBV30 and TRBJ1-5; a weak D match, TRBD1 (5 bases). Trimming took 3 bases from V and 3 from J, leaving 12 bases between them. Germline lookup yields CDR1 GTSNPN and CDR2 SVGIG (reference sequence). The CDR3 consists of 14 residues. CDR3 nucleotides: TGTGCCTGGAGGGGACCGAACCCCAATCAGCCCCAGCATTTT. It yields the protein CAWRGPNPNQPQHF.

The CDR3 here is CASSLPNEQFF. Written as DNA, the CDR3 is TGTGCCAGCAGTTTGCCCAATGAGCAGTTCTTC. V usage is TRBV12-3 or TRBV12-4 and J usage is TRBJ2-1; D gene unclear. Trimming removed 3 bases at V and 6 bases at J, with 3 bases between. The CDR3 loop spans 11 amino acids.